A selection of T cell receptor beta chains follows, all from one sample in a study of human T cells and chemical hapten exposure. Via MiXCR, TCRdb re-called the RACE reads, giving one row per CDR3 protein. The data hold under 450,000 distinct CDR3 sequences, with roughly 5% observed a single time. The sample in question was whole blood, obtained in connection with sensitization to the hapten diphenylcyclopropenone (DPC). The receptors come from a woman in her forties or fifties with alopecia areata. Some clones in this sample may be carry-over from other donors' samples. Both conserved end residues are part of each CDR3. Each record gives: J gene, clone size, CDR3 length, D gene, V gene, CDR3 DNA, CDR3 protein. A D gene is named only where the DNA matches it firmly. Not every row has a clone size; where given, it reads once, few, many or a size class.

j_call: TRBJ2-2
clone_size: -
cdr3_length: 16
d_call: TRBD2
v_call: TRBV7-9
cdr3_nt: TGTGCCAGCAGCAAGACTAGCGGGAGTAACACCGGGGAGCTGTTTTTT
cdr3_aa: CASSKTSGSNTGELFF

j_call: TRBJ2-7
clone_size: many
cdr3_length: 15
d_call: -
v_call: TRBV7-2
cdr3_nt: TGTGCCAGCAGCTACTACGGAATCGGGTCCTACGAGCAGTACTTC
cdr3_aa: CASSYYGIGSYEQYF

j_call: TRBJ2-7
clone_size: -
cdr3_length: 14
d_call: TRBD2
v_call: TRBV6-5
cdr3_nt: TGTGCCAGCAGGTCTAGCGGGAGGGCCAACGAGCAGTACTTC
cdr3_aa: CASRSSGRANEQYF

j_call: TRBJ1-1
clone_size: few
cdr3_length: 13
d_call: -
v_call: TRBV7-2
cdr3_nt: TGTGCCAGCAGCTCGGGATCCCGAACTGAAGCTTTCTTT
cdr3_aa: CASSSGSRTEAFF

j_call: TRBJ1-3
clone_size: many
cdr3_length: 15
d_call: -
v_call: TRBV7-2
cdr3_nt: TGTGCCAGCAGCTTAGCGGCAGGGATAGGAAACACCATATATTTT
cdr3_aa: CASSLAAGIGNTIYF

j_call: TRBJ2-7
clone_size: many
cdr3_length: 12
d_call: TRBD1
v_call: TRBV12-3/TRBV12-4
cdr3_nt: TGTGCCAGCAGGGGACAGGGTTACGAGCAGTACTTC
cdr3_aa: CASRGQGYEQYF

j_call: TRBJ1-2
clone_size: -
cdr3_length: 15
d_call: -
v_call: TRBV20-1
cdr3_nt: TGCAGTGCTAGACCCGGACAAGGGGCCTATAATGGCTACACCTTC
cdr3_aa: CSARPGQGAYNGYTF

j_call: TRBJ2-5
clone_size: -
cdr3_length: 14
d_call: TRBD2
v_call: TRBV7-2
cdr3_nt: TGTGCCAGCACCCAGGGACGGGAGGAGGGGACCCAGTACTTC
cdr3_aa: CASTQGREEGTQYF

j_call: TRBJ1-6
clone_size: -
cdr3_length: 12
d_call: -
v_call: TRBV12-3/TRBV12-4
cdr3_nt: TGTGCCAGCAGTTTGAATGATTTACCCCTCCACTTT
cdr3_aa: CASSLNDLPLHF

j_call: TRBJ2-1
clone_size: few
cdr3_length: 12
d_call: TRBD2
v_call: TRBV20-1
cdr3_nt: TGCAGTGCTAAGACTAGCTGGAATGAGCAGTTCTTC
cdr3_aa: CSAKTSWNEQFF

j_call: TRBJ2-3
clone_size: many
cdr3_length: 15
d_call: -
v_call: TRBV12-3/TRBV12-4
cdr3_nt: TGTGCCAGCAGTTTGTCCGGACTCAGCACAGATACGCAGTATTTT
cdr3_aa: CASSLSGLSTDTQYF

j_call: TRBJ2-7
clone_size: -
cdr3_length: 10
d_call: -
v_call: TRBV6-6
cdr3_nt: TGTGCCAGCTTGGGCCAGGTGCAGTACTTC
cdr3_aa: CASLGQVQYF

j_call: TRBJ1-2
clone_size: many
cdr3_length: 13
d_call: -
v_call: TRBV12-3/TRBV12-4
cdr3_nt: TGTGCCAGCACCCGGACAGTCACCGGAGGCTACACCTTC
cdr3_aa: CASTRTVTGGYTF

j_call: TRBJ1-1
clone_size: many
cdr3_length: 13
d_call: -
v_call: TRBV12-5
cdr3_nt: TGTGCTAGTGGTTTGGAAGAGGACACTGAAGCTTTCTTT
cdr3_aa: CASGLEEDTEAFF

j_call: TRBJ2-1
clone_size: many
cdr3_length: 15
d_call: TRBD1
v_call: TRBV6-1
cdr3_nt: TGTGCCAGCAGTGGTTCACGGACAACAGGGGATGAGCAGTTCTTC
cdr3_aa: CASSGSRTTGDEQFF

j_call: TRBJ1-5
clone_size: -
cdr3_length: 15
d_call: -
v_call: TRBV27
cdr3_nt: TGTGCCAGCAGTTTATCCAGGGTCAGCAATCAGCCCCAGCATTTT
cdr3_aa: CASSLSRVSNQPQHF

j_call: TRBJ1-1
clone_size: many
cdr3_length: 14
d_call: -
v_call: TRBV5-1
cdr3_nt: TGCGCCAGCAGCTTAGCAGGGGAGAACACTGAAGCTTTCTTT
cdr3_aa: CASSLAGENTEAFF

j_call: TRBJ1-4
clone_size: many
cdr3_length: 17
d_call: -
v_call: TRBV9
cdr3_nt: TGTGCCAGCAGCGTAGCTAGGGACATCCCAACTAATGAAAAACTGTTTTTT
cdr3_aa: CASSVARDIPTNEKLFF

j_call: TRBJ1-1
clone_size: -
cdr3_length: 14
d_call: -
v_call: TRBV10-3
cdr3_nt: TGTGCCATCAGTGCGTATAGGAAGAACACTGAAGCTTTCTTT
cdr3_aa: CAISAYRKNTEAFF

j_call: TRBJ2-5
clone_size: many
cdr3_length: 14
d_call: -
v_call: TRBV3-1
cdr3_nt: TGTGCCAGCAGTCACCAACCGGGGCAAGAGACCCAGTACTTC
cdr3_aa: CASSHQPGQETQYF

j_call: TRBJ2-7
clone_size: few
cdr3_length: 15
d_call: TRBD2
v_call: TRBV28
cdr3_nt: TGTGCCAGCAGCCCGGGACTAGCGGGAGGGCACGAGCAGTACTTC
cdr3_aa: CASSPGLAGGHEQYF

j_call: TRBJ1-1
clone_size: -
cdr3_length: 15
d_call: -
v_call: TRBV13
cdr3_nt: TGTGCCAGCAGCTTAGGCCTGGGGGGCCTCACTGAAGCTTTCTTT
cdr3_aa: CASSLGLGGLTEAFF

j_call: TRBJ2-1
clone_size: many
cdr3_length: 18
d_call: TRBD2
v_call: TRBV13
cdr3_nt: TGTGCCAGCAGCTTAGGCCTCCCAGGGACTAGCGGGATTTATGAGCAGTTCTTC
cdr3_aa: CASSLGLPGTSGIYEQFF

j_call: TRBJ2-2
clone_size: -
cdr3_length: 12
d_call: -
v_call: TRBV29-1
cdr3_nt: TGCAGCGGGGGGTCTAACACCGGGGAGCTGTTTTTT
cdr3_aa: CSGGSNTGELFF

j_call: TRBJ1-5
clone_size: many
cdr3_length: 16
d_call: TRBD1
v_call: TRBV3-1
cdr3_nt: TGTGCCAGCAGCCAAGGTCGGGACAGGGCAGAACAGCCCCAGCATTTT
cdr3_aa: CASSQGRDRAEQPQHF

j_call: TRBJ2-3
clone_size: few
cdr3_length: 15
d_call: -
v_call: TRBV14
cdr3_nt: TGTGCCAGCAGCCCGACAGGGGAGGGCGCAGATACGCAGTATTTT
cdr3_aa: CASSPTGEGADTQYF

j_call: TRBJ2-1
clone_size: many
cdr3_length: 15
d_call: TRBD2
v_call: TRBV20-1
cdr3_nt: TGCAGTGCTAGAGAGGGCGGGAGATCCTACAATGAGCAGTTCTTC
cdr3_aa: CSAREGGRSYNEQFF

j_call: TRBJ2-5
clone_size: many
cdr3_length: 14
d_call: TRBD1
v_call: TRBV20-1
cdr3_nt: TGCAGTGCTCCGGGACAGGGGTACCAAGAGACCCAGTACTTC
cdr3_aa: CSAPGQGYQETQYF

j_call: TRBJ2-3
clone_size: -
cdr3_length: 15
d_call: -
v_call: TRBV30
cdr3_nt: TGTGCCTGGAGTGTTTTAAGCGGTATCACAGATACGCAGTATTTT
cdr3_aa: CAWSVLSGITDTQYF

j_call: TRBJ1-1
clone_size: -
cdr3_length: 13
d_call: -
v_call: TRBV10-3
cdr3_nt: TGTGCCATCAACGCGGGCAGGGACACTGAAGCTTTCTTT
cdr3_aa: CAINAGRDTEAFF

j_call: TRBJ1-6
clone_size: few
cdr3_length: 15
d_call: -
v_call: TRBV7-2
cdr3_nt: TGTGCCAGCAGCTCCACACAGGGATCGGATTCACCCCTCCACTTT
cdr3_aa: CASSSTQGSDSPLHF

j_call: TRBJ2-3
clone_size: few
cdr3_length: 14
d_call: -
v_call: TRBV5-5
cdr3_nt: TGTGCCAGCAGTACAGATGGACCCGAAGATACGCAGTATTTT
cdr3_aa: CASSTDGPEDTQYF

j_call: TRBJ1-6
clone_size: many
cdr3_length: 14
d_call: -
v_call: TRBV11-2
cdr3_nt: TGTGCCAGCAGCTTAATGGACATCGATTCACCCCTCCACTTT
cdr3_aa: CASSLMDIDSPLHF

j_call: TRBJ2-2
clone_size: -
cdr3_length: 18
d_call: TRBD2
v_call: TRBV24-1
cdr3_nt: TGTGCCACCAGTGATGGGGTCCCGCGGGAGAGTTACACCGGGGAGCTGTTTTTT
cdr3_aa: CATSDGVPRESYTGELFF

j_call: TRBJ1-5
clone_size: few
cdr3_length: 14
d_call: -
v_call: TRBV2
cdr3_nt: TGTGCCAGCAGTTCAGGATATAGCAATCAGCCCCAGCATTTT
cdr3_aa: CASSSGYSNQPQHF